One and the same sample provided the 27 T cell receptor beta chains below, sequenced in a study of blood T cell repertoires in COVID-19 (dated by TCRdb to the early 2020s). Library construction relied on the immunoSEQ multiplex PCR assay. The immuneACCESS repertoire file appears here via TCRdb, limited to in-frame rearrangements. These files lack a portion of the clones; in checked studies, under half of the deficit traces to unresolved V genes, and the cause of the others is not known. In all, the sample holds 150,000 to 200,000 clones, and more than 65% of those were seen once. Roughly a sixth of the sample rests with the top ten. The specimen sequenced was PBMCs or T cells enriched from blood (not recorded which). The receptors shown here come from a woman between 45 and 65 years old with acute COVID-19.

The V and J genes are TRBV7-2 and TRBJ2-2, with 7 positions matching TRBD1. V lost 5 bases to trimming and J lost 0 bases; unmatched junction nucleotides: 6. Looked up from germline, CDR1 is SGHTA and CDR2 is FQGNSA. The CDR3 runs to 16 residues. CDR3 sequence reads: CASSLRGQPNTGELFF. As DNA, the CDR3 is TGTGCCAGCAGCCTAAGGGGGCAGCCGAACACCGGGGAGCTGTTTTTT.

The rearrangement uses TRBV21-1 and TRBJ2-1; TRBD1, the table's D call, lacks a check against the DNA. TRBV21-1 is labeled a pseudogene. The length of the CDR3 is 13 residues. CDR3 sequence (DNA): TGTGCCAGCAGCAAAGTAAACAACAATGAGCAGTTCTTC. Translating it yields CASSKVNNNEQFF.

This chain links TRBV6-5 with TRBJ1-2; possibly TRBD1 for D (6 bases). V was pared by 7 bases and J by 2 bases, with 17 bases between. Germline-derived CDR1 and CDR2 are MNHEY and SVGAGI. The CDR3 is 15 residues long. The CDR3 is CASTPLDRTNYGYTF. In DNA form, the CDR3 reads TGTGCCAGCACCCCTTTAGACAGGACAAACTATGGCTACACCTTC.

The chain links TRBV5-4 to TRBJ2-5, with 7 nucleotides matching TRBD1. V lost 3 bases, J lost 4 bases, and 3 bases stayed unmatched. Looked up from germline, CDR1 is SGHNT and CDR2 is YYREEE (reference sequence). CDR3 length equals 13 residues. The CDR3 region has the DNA TGTGCCAGCAGCTCCGACAGGGTAGAGACCCAGTACTTC. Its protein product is CASSSDRVETQYF. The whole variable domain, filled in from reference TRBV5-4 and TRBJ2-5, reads ETGVTQSPTHLIKTRGQQVTLRCSSQSGHNTVSWYQQALGQGPQFIFQYYREEENGRGNFPPRFSGLQFPNYSSELNVNALELDDSALYLCASSSDRVETQYFGPGTRLLVL.

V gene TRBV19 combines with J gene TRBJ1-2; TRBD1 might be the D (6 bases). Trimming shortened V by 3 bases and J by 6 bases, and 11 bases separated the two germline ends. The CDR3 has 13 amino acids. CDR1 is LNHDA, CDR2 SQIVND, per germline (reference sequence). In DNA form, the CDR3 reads TGTGCCAGTAGTATGGCAGGGGAAGATGGCTACACCTTC. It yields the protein CASSMAGEDGYTF. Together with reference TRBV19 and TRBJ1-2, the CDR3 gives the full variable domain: DGGITQSPKYLFRKEGQNVTLSCEQNLNHDAMYWYRQDPGQGLRLIYYSQIVNDFQKGDIAEGYSVSREKKESFPLTVTSAQKNPTAFYLCASSMAGEDGYTFGSGTRLTVV.

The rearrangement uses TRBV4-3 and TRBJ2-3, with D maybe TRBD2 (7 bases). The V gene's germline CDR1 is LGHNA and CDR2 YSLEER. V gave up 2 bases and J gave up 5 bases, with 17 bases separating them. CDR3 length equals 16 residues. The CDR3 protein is CASSQRRGGRGDTQYF. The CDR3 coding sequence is TGCGCCAGCAGCCAACGGAGGGGGGGCCGAGGAGATACGCAGTATTTT.

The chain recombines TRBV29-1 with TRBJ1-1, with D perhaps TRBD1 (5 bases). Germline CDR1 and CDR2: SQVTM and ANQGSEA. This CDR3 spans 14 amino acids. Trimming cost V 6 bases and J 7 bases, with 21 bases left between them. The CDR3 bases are TGCAGCGTCGGGTGGCGGGGGGTACTGGATGAAGCTTTCTTT. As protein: CSVGWRGVLDEAFF.

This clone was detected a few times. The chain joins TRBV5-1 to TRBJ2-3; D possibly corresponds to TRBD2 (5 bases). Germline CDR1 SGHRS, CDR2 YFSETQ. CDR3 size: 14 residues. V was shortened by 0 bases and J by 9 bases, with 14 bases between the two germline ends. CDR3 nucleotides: TGCGCCAGCAGCTTGGGCCAGGAGGTTGCAACGCAGTATTTT. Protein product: CASSLGQEVATQYF.

The CDR3 region is CATSRYGYTF. Here the CDR3 DNA reads TGTGCCACCAGTCGTTATGGCTACACCTTC. The rearrangement joins TRBV24-1 to TRBJ1-2; D unclear. Between the trimmed V and J ends, which lost 6 bases and 5 bases, there was a span of 3 bases. The CDR3 loop spans 10 amino acids. Germline V gene data show CDR1 as KGHDR and CDR2 as SFDVKD.

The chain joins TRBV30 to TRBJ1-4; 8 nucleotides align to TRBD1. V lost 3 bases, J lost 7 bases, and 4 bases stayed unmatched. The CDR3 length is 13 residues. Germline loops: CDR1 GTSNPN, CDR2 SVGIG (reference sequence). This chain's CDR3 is CAWRGTGVEKLFF. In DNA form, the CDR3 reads TGTGCCTGGAGGGGGACAGGCGTTGAAAAACTGTTTTTT.

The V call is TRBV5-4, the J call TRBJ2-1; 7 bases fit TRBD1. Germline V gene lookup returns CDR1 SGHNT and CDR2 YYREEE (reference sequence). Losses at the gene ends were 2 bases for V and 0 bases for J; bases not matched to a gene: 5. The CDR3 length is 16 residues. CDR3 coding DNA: TGTGCCAGCAGCTTTCCACAGGGGAGCTCCTACAATGAGCAGTTCTTC. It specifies CASSFPQGSSYNEQFF. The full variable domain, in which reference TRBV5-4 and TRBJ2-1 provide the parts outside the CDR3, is ETGVTQSPTHLIKTRGQQVTLRCSSQSGHNTVSWYQQALGQGPQFIFQYYREEENGRGNFPPRFSGLQFPNYSSELNVNALELDDSALYLCASSFPQGSSYNEQFFGPGTRLTVL.

CDR3 region: CASSLGSGNTIYF. The CDR3 DNA follows: TGTGCCAGCAGCTTGGGGAGTGGAAACACCATATATTTT. The chain links TRBV5-5 to TRBJ1-3, with D uncertain. The CDR3 extends over 13 amino acids. From germline, CDR1 is SGHKS and CDR2 YYEKEE (reference sequence). V shed 0 bases and J shed 3 bases, with 4 bases lying between them.

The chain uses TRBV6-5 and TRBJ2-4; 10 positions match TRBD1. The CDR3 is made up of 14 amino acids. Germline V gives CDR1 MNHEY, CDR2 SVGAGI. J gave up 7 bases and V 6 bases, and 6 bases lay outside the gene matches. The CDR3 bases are TGTGCCAGCAGACCCGGGACAGGGGAGAACATTCAGTACTTC. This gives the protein CASRPGTGENIQYF.

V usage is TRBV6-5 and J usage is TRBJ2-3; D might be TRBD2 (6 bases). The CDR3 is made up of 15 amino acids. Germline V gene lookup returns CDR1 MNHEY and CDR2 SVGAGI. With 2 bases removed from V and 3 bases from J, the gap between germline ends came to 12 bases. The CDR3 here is CASSYRGRETDTQYF. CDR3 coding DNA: TGTGCCAGCAGTTACAGGGGCCGGGAGACAGATACGCAGTATTTT.

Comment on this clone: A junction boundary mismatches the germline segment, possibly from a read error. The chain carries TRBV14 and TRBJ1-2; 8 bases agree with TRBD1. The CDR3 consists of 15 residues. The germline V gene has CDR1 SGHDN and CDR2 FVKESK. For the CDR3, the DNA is TGTGCCAGCAGACAAGAAGGACAGGGCTCCTATGGCTACACCTTC. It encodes CASRQEGQGSYGYTF.

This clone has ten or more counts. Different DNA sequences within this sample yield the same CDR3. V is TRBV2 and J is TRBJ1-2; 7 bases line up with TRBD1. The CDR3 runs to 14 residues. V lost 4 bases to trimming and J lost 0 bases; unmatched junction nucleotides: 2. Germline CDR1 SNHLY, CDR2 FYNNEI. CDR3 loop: CASSGDSSNYGYTF. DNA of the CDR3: TGTGCCAGCAGTGGGGACAGTTCTAACTATGGCTACACCTTC.

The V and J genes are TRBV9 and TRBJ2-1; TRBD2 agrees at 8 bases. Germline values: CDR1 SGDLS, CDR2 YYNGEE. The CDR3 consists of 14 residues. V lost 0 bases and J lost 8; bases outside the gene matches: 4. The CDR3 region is CASSVAGGHYEQFF. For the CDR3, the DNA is TGTGCCAGCAGCGTAGCGGGGGGGCACTATGAGCAGTTCTTC.

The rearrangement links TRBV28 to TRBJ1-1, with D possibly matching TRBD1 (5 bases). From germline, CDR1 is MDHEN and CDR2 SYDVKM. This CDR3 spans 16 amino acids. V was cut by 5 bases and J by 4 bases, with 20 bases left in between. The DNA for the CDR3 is TGTGCCAGCAGTCCGTTCAGTGGGGGGTTTGGCACTGAAGCTTTCTTT. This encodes CASSPFSGGFGTEAFF.

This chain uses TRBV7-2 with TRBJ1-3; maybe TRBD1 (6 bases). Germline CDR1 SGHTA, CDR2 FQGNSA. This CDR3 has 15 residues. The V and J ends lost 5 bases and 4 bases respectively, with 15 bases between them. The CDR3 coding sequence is TGTGCCAGCAGCGAACAGGGAATGTCAGGAAACACCATATATTTT. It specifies CASSEQGMSGNTIYF.

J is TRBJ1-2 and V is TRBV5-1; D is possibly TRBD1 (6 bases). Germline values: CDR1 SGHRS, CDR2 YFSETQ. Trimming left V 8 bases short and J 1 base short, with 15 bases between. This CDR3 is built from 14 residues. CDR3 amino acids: CASSPLQGNYGYTF. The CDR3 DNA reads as TGCGCCAGTAGCCCATTACAGGGTAACTATGGCTACACCTTC.

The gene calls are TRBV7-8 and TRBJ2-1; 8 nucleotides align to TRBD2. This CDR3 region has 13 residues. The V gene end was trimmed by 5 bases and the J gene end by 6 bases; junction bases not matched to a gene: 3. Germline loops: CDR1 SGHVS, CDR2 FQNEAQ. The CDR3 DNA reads TGTGCCAGCAGCCCCGGGACTAGCAATGAGCAGTTCTTC. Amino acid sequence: CASSPGTSNEQFF.

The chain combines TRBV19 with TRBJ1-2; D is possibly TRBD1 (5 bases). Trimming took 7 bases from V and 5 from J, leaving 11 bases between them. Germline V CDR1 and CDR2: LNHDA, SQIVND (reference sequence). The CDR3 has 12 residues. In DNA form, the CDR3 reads TGTGCCAGTACGAGGCAGGGATATGGCTACACCTTC. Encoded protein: CASTRQGYGYTF.

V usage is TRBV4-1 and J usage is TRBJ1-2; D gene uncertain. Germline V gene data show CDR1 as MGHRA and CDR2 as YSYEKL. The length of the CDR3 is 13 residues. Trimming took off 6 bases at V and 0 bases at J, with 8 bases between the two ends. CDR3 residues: CASREGANYGYTF. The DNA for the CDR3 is TGCGCCAGCAGGGAGGGAGCTAACTATGGCTACACCTTC.

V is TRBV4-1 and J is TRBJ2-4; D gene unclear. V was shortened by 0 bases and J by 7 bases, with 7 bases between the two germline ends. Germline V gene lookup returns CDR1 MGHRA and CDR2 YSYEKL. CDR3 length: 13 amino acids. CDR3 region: CASSQESANIQYF. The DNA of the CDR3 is TGCGCCAGCAGCCAAGAGAGTGCGAACATTCAGTACTTC.

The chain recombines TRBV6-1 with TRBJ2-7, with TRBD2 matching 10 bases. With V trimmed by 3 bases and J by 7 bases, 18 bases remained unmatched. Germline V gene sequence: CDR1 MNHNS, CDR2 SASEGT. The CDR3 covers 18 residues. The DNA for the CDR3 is TGTGCCAGCAGTGAGAGGCTAGCGGGGGATATCCTCGGCCAAGAGCAGTACGTC. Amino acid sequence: CASSERLAGDILGQEQYV.

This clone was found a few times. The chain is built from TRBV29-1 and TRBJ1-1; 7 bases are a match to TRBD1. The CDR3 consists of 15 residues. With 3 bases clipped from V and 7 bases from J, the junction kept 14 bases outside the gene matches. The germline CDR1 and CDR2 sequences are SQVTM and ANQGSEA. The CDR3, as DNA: TGCAGCGTTGATTTAAGTCAGGGGGTTTATGATGAAGCTTTCTTT. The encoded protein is CSVDLSQGVYDEAFF. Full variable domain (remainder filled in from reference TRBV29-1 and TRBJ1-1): SAVISQKPSRDICQRGTSLTIQCQVDSQVTMMFWYRQQPGQSLTLIATANQGSEATYESGFVIDKFPISRPNLTFSTLTVSNMSPEDSSIYLCSVDLSQGVYDEAFFGQGTRLTVV.

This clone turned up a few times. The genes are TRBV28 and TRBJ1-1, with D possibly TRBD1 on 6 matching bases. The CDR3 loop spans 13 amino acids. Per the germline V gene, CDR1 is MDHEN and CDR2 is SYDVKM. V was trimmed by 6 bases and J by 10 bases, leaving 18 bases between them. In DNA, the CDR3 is TGTGCCAGCAGGCTTCCGGGGGGCGTCGTAGCTTTCTTT. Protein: CASRLPGGVVAFF.